The rows below give T cell receptor beta chains drawn from one sample of a study of blood T cell dynamics during melanoma immunotherapy. Only in-frame clones appear in the TCRdb table, and some are missing; sequencing was by immunoSEQ multiplex PCR. The data show tens of thousands of clones, around nine tenths seen once. This specimen was blood, taken from a patient treated with checkpoint blockade. The origin of the receptors is a human donor with melanoma. Each CDR3 is given with its conserved first and last residue. The D gene is left open where the match is weak. Size tells how often a clone was seen (once, few, many) or the class of an expanded clone, and some rows leave it out.

V: TRBV13
D: .
size: .
J: TRBJ2-7
CDR3: CASSPYYEQYF
DNA: TGTGCCAGCAGCCCGTACTACGAGCAGTACTTC

V: TRBV19
D: .
size: .
J: TRBJ2-3
CDR3: CASSIASGDTDTQYF
DNA: TGTGCCAGTAGTATCGCCTCAGGAGACACAGATACGCAGTATTTT

V: TRBV28
D: TRBD1
size: .
J: TRBJ1-2
CDR3: CASSVGGQGNYGYTF
DNA: TGTGCCAGCAGTGTAGGCGGACAGGGGAATTATGGCTACACCTTC

V: TRBV5-1
D: .
size: .
J: TRBJ2-5
CDR3: CASSLVASGTTRETQYF
DNA: TGCGCCAGCAGCTTGGTCGCTAGTGGCACCACCAGGGAGACCCAGTACTTC

V: TRBV10-3
D: TRBD2
size: .
J: TRBJ2-2
CDR3: CAISESGTSFLGLDTGELFF
DNA: TGTGCCATCAGTGAGTCGGGGACTAGCTTCCTCGGACTAGACACCGGGGAGCTGTTTTTT

V: TRBV5-4
D: .
size: .
J: TRBJ2-1
CDR3: CASSSAGTYNEQFF
DNA: TGTGCCAGCAGCTCCGCGGGTACCTACAATGAGCAGTTCTTC

V: TRBV19
D: .
size: .
J: TRBJ2-7
CDR3: CASSIWLKSRLGGGEQYF
DNA: TGTGCCAGTAGTATTTGGCTGAAGAGTAGGTTGGGTGGCGGCGAGCAGTACTTC

V: TRBV11-2
D: TRBD1
size: once
J: TRBJ2-7
CDR3: CASSRAPGQGSSYEQYF
DNA: TGTGCCAGCAGCCGAGCCCCTGGACAGGGGTCGTCCTACGAGCAGTACTTC

V: TRBV7-6
D: TRBD2
size: .
J: TRBJ2-7
CDR3: CASSHGTTAYEQYF
DNA: TGTGCCAGCAGCCACGGGACTACCGCCTACGAGCAGTACTTC

V: TRBV4-2
D: .
size: .
J: TRBJ2-1
CDR3: CASSQEGTHNEQFF
DNA: TGTGCCAGCAGCCAAGAAGGGACACACAATGAGCAGTTCTTC

V: TRBV10-3
D: .
size: once
J: TRBJ1-1
CDR3: CAIRDGLDTEAFF
DNA: TGTGCCATCAGAGATGGGTTGGACACTGAAGCTTTCTTT

V: TRBV5-5
D: .
size: .
J: TRBJ1-2
CDR3: CASSPTGDLNYGYTF
DNA: TGTGCCAGCAGTCCGACGGGAGATCTTAACTATGGCTACACCTTC

V: TRBV5-1
D: TRBD2
size: .
J: TRBJ2-1
CDR3: CASSFRTSGIDEQFF
DNA: TGCGCCAGCAGCTTCAGGACTAGCGGGATCGATGAGCAGTTCTTC

V: TRBV27
D: .
size: .
J: TRBJ1-2
CDR3: CASSFSGGGRYTF
DNA: TGTGCCAGCAGTTTCTCTGGCGGCGGGCGCTACACCTTC

V: TRBV19
D: .
size: .
J: TRBJ1-1
CDR3: CASYLTENTEAFF
DNA: TGTGCCAGTTACCTGACAGAAAACACTGAAGCTTTCTTT

V: TRBV7-8
D: TRBD1
size: few
J: TRBJ2-7
CDR3: CASSRQGVGFYEQYF
DNA: TGTGCCAGCAGCCGGCAGGGGGTAGGGTTTTACGAGCAGTACTTC

V: TRBV28
D: .
size: .
J: TRBJ1-5
CDR3: CASRRYKGVSYPAQHF
DNA: TGTGCCAGCAGGCGATATAAGGGGGTCTCGTATCCGGCCCAGCATTTT

V: TRBV6-1
D: .
size: few
J: TRBJ1-4
CDR3: CASSEASFTTNEKLFF
DNA: TGTGCCAGCAGTGAGGCAAGCTTCACAACTAATGAAAAACTGTTTTTT

V: TRBV27
D: TRBD1
size: .
J: TRBJ1-5
CDR3: CASSDRTGGRSNQPQHF
DNA: TGTGCCAGCAGTGACCGGACAGGGGGGAGGAGCAATCAGCCCCAGCATTTT

V: TRBV5-1
D: TRBD1
size: .
J: TRBJ2-3
CDR3: CASSNGQAQDTQYF
DNA: TGCGCCAGCAGCAACGGACAGGCGCAGGATACGCAGTATTTT

V: TRBV20-1
D: .
size: few
J: TRBJ1-1
CDR3: CSARQITEAFF
DNA: TGCAGTGCTAGACAGATCACTGAAGCTTTCTTT

V: TRBV2
D: .
size: .
J: TRBJ2-2
CDR3: CASIPQGGVTGELFF
DNA: TGTGCCAGCATCCCACAGGGAGGAGTAACCGGGGAGCTGTTTTTT

V: TRBV11-2
D: .
size: .
J: TRBJ2-3
CDR3: CASSLGVQGTDTQYF
DNA: TGTGCCAGCAGCCTAGGGGTCCAGGGCACAGATACGCAGTATTTT

V: TRBV19
D: .
size: few
J: TRBJ1-5
CDR3: CASSFSNQPQHF
DNA: TGTGCCAGTAGTTTTAGCAATCAGCCCCAGCATTTT

V: TRBV7-2
D: .
size: .
J: TRBJ2-1
CDR3: CASSSASAGFNEQFF
DNA: TGTGCCAGCAGCTCCGCGAGTGCGGGATTTAATGAGCAGTTCTTC

V: TRBV6-4
D: .
size: .
J: TRBJ1-1
CDR3: CASSGQYGTEAFF
DNA: TGTGCCAGCAGTGGCCAGTACGGCACTGAAGCTTTCTTT

V: TRBV5-1
D: TRBD2
size: once
J: TRBJ2-7
CDR3: CASSLGQLADEQYF
DNA: TGCGCCAGCAGCTTGGGCCAGCTAGCGGACGAGCAGTACTTC

V: TRBV7-9
D: .
size: .
J: TRBJ1-1
CDR3: CASSPRQMYAFF
DNA: TGTGCCAGCAGCCCCCGACAAATGTATGCTTTCTTT

V: TRBV18
D: .
size: .
J: TRBJ1-5
CDR3: CASSRGSGQPQHF
DNA: TGTGCCAGCTCACGTGGATCCGGTCAGCCCCAGCATTTT

V: TRBV5-1
D: TRBD1
size: once
J: TRBJ2-7
CDR3: CASSQTGTGGEQYF
DNA: TGCGCCAGCAGCCAAACCGGGACAGGGGGCGAGCAGTACTTC

V: TRBV15
D: .
size: once
J: TRBJ2-3
CDR3: CATSRSDTQYF
DNA: TGTGCCACCAGCAGATCAGATACGCAGTATTTT

V: TRBV7-2
D: TRBD2
size: .
J: TRBJ2-7
CDR3: CASSSGLAGVNEQYF
DNA: TGTGCCAGCAGCAGTGGACTAGCGGGAGTAAACGAGCAGTACTTC

V: TRBV15
D: TRBD2
size: .
J: TRBJ2-1
CDR3: CATSRVLAGVKQFF
DNA: TGTGCCACCAGCAGAGTACTAGCGGGAGTAAAGCAGTTCTTC

V: TRBV6-4
D: .
size: .
J: TRBJ2-2
CDR3: CASSFTVKTGELFF
DNA: TGTGCCAGCAGTTTCACGGTGAAGACCGGGGAGCTGTTTTTT

V: TRBV19
D: TRBD1
size: few
J: TRBJ1-1
CDR3: CASRHPGTGTEAFF
DNA: TGTGCCAGTAGGCATCCCGGGACAGGGACTGAAGCTTTCTTT

V: TRBV5-1
D: .
size: .
J: TRBJ2-1
CDR3: CASRPQRYNEQFF
DNA: TGCGCCAGCAGGCCCCAAAGGTACAATGAGCAGTTCTTC

V: TRBV5-1
D: .
size: .
J: TRBJ2-1
CDR3: CASSLGQGSYNEQFF
DNA: TGCGCCAGCAGCTTGGGACAAGGTTCCTACAATGAGCAGTTCTTC

V: TRBV13
D: TRBD2
size: .
J: TRBJ2-3
CDR3: CASSLEGTSGSTDTQYF
DNA: TGTGCCAGCAGCTTAGAGGGGACTAGCGGGAGCACAGATACGCAGTATTTT

V: TRBV7-2
D: .
size: .
J: TRBJ2-3
CDR3: CATQLGLAKDTQYF
DNA: TGTGCCACCCAACTCGGGCTAGCCAAGGATACGCAGTATTTT

V: TRBV7-3
D: .
size: .
J: TRBJ2-3
CDR3: CASSLGGWGTDTQYF
DNA: TGTGCCAGCAGCTTAGGGGGATGGGGCACAGATACGCAGTATTTT